This paragraph reports one T cell receptor (beta chain). It lacks a known antigen. The sequenced fragment ends 3 residues before the CDR3 boundary, so the rest is inferred from the germline J gene. This record comes from a study of T cell clonality in common variable immunodeficiency (dated by TCRdb to the mid-2010s). Both CVID patients and healthy controls were predominantly of Caucasian heritage. Heparinized peripheral whole blood samples of about 4.5 to 9 ml were obtained from each donor. Genomic DNA from adults with common variable immune deficiency (CVID) and from healthy adult controls was used for sequencing of TCRbeta CDR3 repertoires. The control group was made up of roughly 22 healthy adult volunteers (about ten male and 12 female) whose ages ranged from roughly 20 to 66 years, with a mean age of approximately 34. To isolate peripheral blood mononuclear cells, diluted blood was subjected to density centrifugation over Hypaque 1077 or Ficoll-Paque. Genomic DNA was extracted from unsorted mononuclear cells by Qiagen column purification or by a centrifugation-based method.

Measured from the cysteine to the phenylalanine, the CDR3 is 14 residues long. The DNA has 33 bases, all within the CDR3, and is read from base 1. CDR1 and CDR2 are read off the germline V gene (reference sequence) as LNHDA and SQIVND. General findings and caveats noted by the study authors: Patient heterogeneity within the CVID cohort put limits on correlating repertoire features with clinical complications. According to the authors, finding the cause of the higher clonality in CVID would require sequencing the repertoires of T cell subpopulations. TCRbeta clonality was higher in CVID subjects than in healthy controls (t-test p = 0.018), and the increase was most characteristic of about a third of subjects. CVID TCRbeta sequences reportedly showed fewer deletions and N-nucleotide insertions and lacked highly modified clones with 13 or more V deletions. Despite equal DNA input, controls averaged about 81,820 unique sequences per sample versus about 30,000 in CVID samples. CVID subjects shared fewer TCRbeta clones with each other than healthy controls did (p < 0.0001).

For sequencing input, CVID and control samples contributed equivalent amounts of genomic DNA. For every sample, a 60 bp segment covering the rearranged TCRbeta CDR3 region was amplified and then sequenced. TCRbeta amplification used the immunoSEQ assay, a bias-corrected multiplex PCR with high-throughput sequencing. In the authors' own workflow: Every unique nucleotide sequence counted as a clone and was annotated with V, D and J genes, copy number and frequency. Sequences were labeled productive if in frame, and non-productive if out of frame or containing stop codons. As previously described, clonality was computed from Shannon's entropy. The predicted amino acid sequences of productive clones were used to derive mean CDR3 Kyte-Doolittle hydropathy. Scaled V gene usage was hierarchically clustered using Manhattan distance and complete linkage with the R hclust function. Sharing of clones by CDR3 amino acid sequence was evaluated by resampling 12 repertoires per group over 100 rounds. The repertoires were searched for over 55 published EBV-specific and a few hundred published CMV-specific TCRbeta sequences. After two CVID samples that produced fewer than 10,000 sequences were dropped from the analysis, 35 to 50 CVID repertoires remained. TCRdb holds this immuneACCESS table with in-frame rearrangements only. Some clones are missing; in checked studies, unresolved V genes explain under half, and the rest has no known cause. V and J calls and clone size follow that table, whereas D and trimming were derived from the DNA. The sample has 40,000 to 45,000 clones on record, with no singletons. The ten largest account for 2.8% of the sample.

The sample comprised peripheral blood mononuclear cells. The sequence was obtained from a person aged 18-70 years in good health. Here the chain combines TRBV19 and TRBJ1-1; 10 bases in the junction line up with TRBD1. The CDR3 protein is CASSSPGTGVRAFF. The CDR3 bases that were read are TGTGCCAGTAGTTCCCCCGGGACAGGGGTCCGA.